This TCR beta chain was profiled in a study of T cell repertoires in cytomegalovirus infection. Overall study context: Selected CMV epitopes included recently identified HLA-C-restricted ones as well as well-studied HLA-B-restricted ones. Public TCR beta signatures provided an indication of both CMV infection and a matching HLA type. The study, taken as a whole, reports: Clonotype analysis showed dominance of the ex vivo response by HLA-C-restricted CMV-specific TCR beta clonotypes.

This clonotype turned up a few times. Antigen specificity is unknown. MiXCR was run by TCRdb on the reads, yielding one entry per CDR3 protein. The sample lists about a million distinct CDR3 sequences; roughly 31% were seen once. CDR1 and CDR2 from the germline V gene are MRHNA and SNTAGT. V lost 2 bases and J lost 3, with 11 bases in between. This CDR3 spans 15 amino acids. The sequence came from a human donor in good health (CMV status not recorded). Some clones in this sample may be carry-over from other donors' samples. V is TRBV6-4 and J is TRBJ2-1, with D possibly TRBD1 on 5 matching bases. The starting material was cultured CD8+ T cells from PBMCs, obtained from culture after CMV antigen stimulation. In nucleotides, the CDR3 is TGTGCCAGCAGTGACGACAGTCTCGACTACAATGAGCAGTTCTTC. It yields the protein CASSDDSLDYNEQFF.